These 25 T cell receptor beta chains share one sample of origin, sequenced in a study of monozygotic twins with cystic fibrosis. Here immunoSEQ multiplex PCR was the method, and the copy in TCRdb shows in-frame clones only, minus some. Seen here are roughly 10,000 clones, 99% to 99.4% observed once, and the top ten hold approximately 0.41%. The sample comprised blood. All receptors derive from a man aged 18 to 29 with cystic fibrosis.

The chain combines TRBV5-5 with TRBJ1-5; no firm D call. This CDR3 contains 15 residues. Trimming shortened V by 0 bases and J by 6 bases, and 13 bases separated the two germline ends. CDR1 is SGHKS and CDR2 is YYEKEE in the germline V gene (reference sequence). The CDR3: CASSLAIRQSQPQHF. CDR3 nucleotide sequence: TGTGCCAGCAGCTTGGCGATTCGGCAATCTCAGCCCCAGCATTTT.

In this sample, this clone turned up once. The chain is built from TRBV4-3 and TRBJ1-2; D may be TRBD1 (5 bases). Trimming pared 0 bases from V and 0 bases from J, leaving 11 bases between. The CDR3 extends over 16 amino acids. The germline gives CDR1 LGHNA, CDR2 YSLEER. The CDR3 DNA follows: TGCGCCAGCAGCCAAGATGGGGGAACTGCTAACTATGGCTACACCTTC. Translating gives CASSQDGGTANYGYTF.

The CDR3 protein is CASSLLGPGNEKLFF. CDR3 in DNA: TGTGCCAGCAGTTTACTTGGGCCGGGAAATGAAAAACTGTTTTTT. The chain employs TRBV27 and TRBJ1-4; no firm D call. V was clipped by 2 bases and J by 5 bases, with 12 bases between them. The germline V gene has CDR1 MNHEY and CDR2 SMNVEV (reference sequence). This CDR3 has 15 residues.

The J gene is TRBJ2-1, the V gene TRBV5-1, with D perhaps TRBD1 (6 bases). The CDR3 contains 16 residues. Looked up from germline, CDR1 is SGHRS and CDR2 is YFSETQ. V lost 0 bases and J 0 bases, leaving 10 bases between the germline ends. The CDR3 coding sequence is TGCGCCAGCAGCTTGGCAGGACAGATCTCCTACAATGAGCAGTTCTTC. This encodes CASSLAGQISYNEQFF. Together with reference TRBV5-1 and TRBJ2-1, the CDR3 gives the full variable domain: KAGVTQTPRYLIKTRGQQVTLSCSPISGHRSVSWYQQTPGQGLQFLFEYFSETQRNKGNFPGRFSGRQFSNSRSEMNVSTLELGDSALYLCASSLAGQISYNEQFFGPGTRLTVL.

The chain employs TRBV5-4 and TRBJ2-2; either TRBD1 or TRBD2 may supply D (5 bases each). V was cut by 4 bases and J by 6 bases, with 10 bases left in between. In germline, CDR1 is SGHNT, CDR2 YYREEE (reference sequence). The CDR3 length is 13 residues. The CDR3 protein is CASSVREPGELFF. For the CDR3, the DNA is TGTGCCAGCAGCGTCAGGGAGCCCGGGGAGCTGTTTTTT.

The J gene is TRBJ1-4, the V gene TRBV6-5; no definite D call. This CDR3 is built from 14 residues. Germline-derived CDR1 and CDR2 are MNHEY and SVGAGI. V lost 4 bases and J lost 3, with 9 bases in between. CDR3 nucleotide sequence: TGTGCCAGCAGTTTCCGGACGGCTAATGAAAAACTGTTTTTT. It codes for CASSFRTANEKLFF.

The chain carries TRBV18 and TRBJ2-7, with D perhaps being TRBD1 or TRBD2 (5 bases each). The CDR3 is 15 amino acids. Trimming took 0 bases from V and 4 from J, leaving 13 bases between them. Per the germline V gene, CDR1 is KGHSH and CDR2 is LQKENI. CDR3 in amino acids: CASSPPMGREYEQYF. The CDR3 DNA sequence: TGTGCCAGCTCACCACCGATGGGCAGGGAGTACGAGCAGTACTTC. The full variable domain, its missing parts supplied by reference TRBV18 and TRBJ2-7, is NAGVMQNPRHLVRRRGQEARLRCSPMKGHSHVYWYRQLPEEGLKFMVYLQKENIIDESGMPKERFSAEFPKEGPSILRIQQVVRGDSAAYFCASSPPMGREYEQYFGPGTRLTVT.

The chain is built from TRBV6-5 and TRBJ1-3; a possible D gene is TRBD1 (5 bases). Germline V gene data show CDR1 as MNHEY and CDR2 as SVGAGI. The CDR3 length is 15 residues. V was cut by 0 bases and J by 4 bases, with 10 bases left in between. The CDR3 protein is CASSYSLGEGNTIYF. The CDR3 nucleotides are TGTGCCAGCAGTTACTCCCTGGGGGAGGGAAACACCATATATTTT.

The chain carries TRBV5-6 and TRBJ1-2, with no clear D. Looked up from germline, CDR1 is SGHDT and CDR2 is YYEEEE. The V gene lost 3 bases and the J gene lost 0 bases, with 12 bases spanning the gap. This CDR3 spans 15 amino acids. In DNA form, the CDR3 reads TGTGCCAGCAGCTACCGTAGCACAGCTAACTATGGCTACACCTTC. Protein product: CASSYRSTANYGYTF.

The J gene is TRBJ2-7, the V gene TRBV7-3; possible D gene TRBD1, 6 bases. CDR3 length: 21 amino acids. V was pared by 3 bases and J by 1 base, with 31 bases between. Germline V gene data show CDR1 as SGHTA and CDR2 as FQGTGA. The CDR3 loop reads CASSLGHRLVLALKLSYEQYF. The CDR3 nucleotides read TGTGCCAGCAGCTTGGGACATAGGCTTGTTCTCGCGCTTAAACTGTCCTACGAGCAGTACTTC.

Written as DNA, the CDR3 is TGTGCCAGCAGTGAATTGGATACGCAGTATTTT. Its protein product is CASSELDTQYF. This chain joins TRBV2 and TRBJ2-3; D gene uncertain. Germline-derived CDR1 and CDR2 are SNHLY and FYNNEI. The CDR3 loop spans 11 amino acids. The V end was cut by 2 bases, the J end by 6 bases, with 3 bases between.

This clone was found once. This chain connects TRBV5-1 to TRBJ1-2, with TRBD1 as a possible D gene (5 bases). This CDR3 region has 13 residues. The ends were cut back, 3 bases at V and 8 bases at J, with 14 bases in the middle. The germline V gene encodes CDR1 SGHRS and CDR2 YFSETQ. CDR3 nucleotide sequence: TGCGCCAGCAGCTCGGGACGGTCCGAAGGCTACACCTTC. This translates into CASSSGRSEGYTF.

This clone showed up just once. The chain recombines TRBV2 with TRBJ2-6, with D possibly being TRBD1 (5 bases). The CDR3 runs 14 residues. The germline V and J ends were trimmed by 9 bases and 0 bases, with 9 bases remaining between them. The germline CDR1 and CDR2 sequences are SNHLY and FYNNEI. CDR3 in amino acids: CARQAFSGANVLTF. The DNA for the CDR3 is TGTGCCAGACAGGCGTTCTCTGGGGCCAACGTCCTGACTTTC.

The chain employs TRBV27 and TRBJ2-7, with TRBD1 identical over 10 bases. Losses at the gene ends were 6 bases for V and 6 bases for J; bases not matched to a gene: 8. The CDR3 extends over 14 amino acids. Germline V gene sequence: CDR1 MNHEY, CDR2 SMNVEV (reference sequence). The CDR3 DNA is TGTGCCAGCAGCATCCGGGACAGGGGAGGCGAGCAGTACTTC. Protein sequence: CASSIRDRGGEQYF.

V usage is TRBV5-1 and J usage is TRBJ2-7; 8 nucleotides line up with TRBD1. The CDR3 spans 13 residues. Trimming cost V 0 bases and J 4 bases; bases outside gene matches: 0. From germline, CDR1 is SGHRS and CDR2 YFSETQ. The CDR3 nucleotides are TGCGCCAGCAGCTTGGGGACAGGGTACGAGCAGTACTTC. Protein product: CASSLGTGYEQYF.

The chain has TRBV6-5 and TRBJ2-3, with unresolved D. Trimming removed 0 bases from V and 4 bases from J, with 2 bases in between. Germline V gives CDR1 MNHEY, CDR2 SVGAGI. CDR3 length: 12 residues. CDR3 nucleotide sequence: TGTGCCAGCAGTTACTCGCCAGATACGCAGTATTTT. This encodes CASSYSPDTQYF.

The chain joins TRBV29-1 to TRBJ1-5; perhaps TRBD1 as D (5 bases). The V end was cut by 5 bases, the J end by 0 bases, with 8 bases between. The CDR3 extends over 13 amino acids. Germline V CDR1 and CDR2: SQVTM, ANQGSEA. The CDR3 coding sequence is TGCAGCGTTAGGGGATCTAGCAATCAGCCCCAGCATTTT. This translates into CSVRGSSNQPQHF.

This clone appeared a single time. Here the CDR3 reads CASSQERRGGTDTQYF. In DNA form, the CDR3 reads TGTGCCAGCAGCCAAGAACGGCGCGGGGGGACAGATACGCAGTATTTT. This sequence joins TRBV4-2 and TRBJ2-3; 8 positions match TRBD2. The CDR3 consists of 16 residues. Germline V lookup: CDR1 LGHNA, CDR2 YNFKEQ. Germline trimming cut 0 bases from V and 3 bases from J; bases unmatched to any gene: 5.

V usage is TRBV7-6 and J usage is TRBJ2-7; 11 positions agree with TRBD2. This CDR3 is 15 amino acids long. Per germline, CDR1 SGHVS and CDR2 FNYEAQ. After removal of 3 bases from V and 3 bases from J, the junction contained 4 bases not matched to a gene. The CDR3 DNA reads TGTGCCAGCAGCTTCGGTAGCGGGGGGGACTACGAGCAGTACTTC. Amino acids: CASSFGSGGDYEQYF.

This clone is a singleton in its sample. V usage is TRBV6-4 and J usage is TRBJ2-5; 7 bases agree with TRBD2. This CDR3 comprises 14 residues. V gave up 3 bases and J gave up 4 bases; unmatched junction bases: 5. Germline CDR1 is MRHNA and CDR2 is SNTAGT. CDR3 DNA: TGTGCCAGCAGTGAGTCGAGCGGGACAGAGACCCAGTACTTC. It is translated as CASSESSGTETQYF.

The J gene is TRBJ1-6, the V gene TRBV6-1; D remains unclear. Looked up from germline, CDR1 is MNHNS and CDR2 is SASEGT. This CDR3 has 15 residues. Trimming removed 6 bases at V and 2 bases at J, with 11 bases between. CDR3 residues: CASRPRGAYNSPLHF. In nucleotides, the CDR3 is TGTGCCAGCAGACCGCGCGGAGCCTATAATTCACCCCTCCACTTT.

V is TRBV4-2 and J is TRBJ2-7; 8 positions agree with TRBD1. The CDR3 runs 15 residues. Trimming at V came to 5 bases and at J to 2 bases, leaving 8 bases not matched to a gene. Germline CDR1 and CDR2: LGHNA and YNFKEQ. The CDR3 region is CASSSGQGGPYEQYF. DNA of the CDR3: TGTGCCAGCAGCAGTGGACAGGGAGGTCCCTACGAGCAGTACTTC.

The V and J genes are TRBV6-6 and TRBJ2-1; 9 bases are a match to TRBD1. This CDR3 has 16 amino acids. Looked up from germline, CDR1 is MNHNY and CDR2 is SVGAGI (reference sequence). V lost 0 bases, J lost 4 bases, and 4 bases stayed unmatched. This CDR3 reads CASSYSPGQGYNEQFF. The CDR3 DNA reads as TGTGCCAGCAGTTACTCCCCGGGACAGGGATACAATGAGCAGTTCTTC.

The rearrangement links TRBV9 to TRBJ2-1; D ambiguous. V was shortened by 0 bases and J by 8 bases, with 6 bases between the two germline ends. This CDR3 region has 12 residues. CDR1 is SGDLS and CDR2 is YYNGEE in the germline V gene. CDR3 sequence: CASSVDAYEQFF. The CDR3 bases are TGTGCCAGCAGCGTAGATGCCTATGAGCAGTTCTTC.

This rearrangement joins TRBV2 to TRBJ1-1; D is unresolved. The V gene lost 3 bases and the J gene lost 4 bases, with 3 bases spanning the gap. Germline CDR1 SNHLY, CDR2 FYNNEI. This CDR3 spans 11 amino acids. CDR3 loop: CASSEFTEAFF. The CDR3 coding sequence is TGTGCCAGCAGTGAGTTCACTGAAGCTTTCTTT.